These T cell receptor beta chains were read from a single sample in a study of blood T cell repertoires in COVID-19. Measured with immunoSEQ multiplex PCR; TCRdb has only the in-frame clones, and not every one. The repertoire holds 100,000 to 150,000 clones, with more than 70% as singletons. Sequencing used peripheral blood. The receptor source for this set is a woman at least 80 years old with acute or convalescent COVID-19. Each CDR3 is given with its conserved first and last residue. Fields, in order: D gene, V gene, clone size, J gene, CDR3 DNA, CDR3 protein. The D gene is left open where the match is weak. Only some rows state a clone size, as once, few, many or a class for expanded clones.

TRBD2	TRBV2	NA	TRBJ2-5	TGTGGAAGCGGGGGAGAGACCCAGTACTTC	CGSGGETQYF
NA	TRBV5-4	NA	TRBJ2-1	TGTGCCAGCAGACGGGATAAAAGGATTAGCTCCTACAATGAGCAGTTCTTC	CASRRDKRISSYNEQFF
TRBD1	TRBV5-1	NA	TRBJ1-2	TGCGCCAGCAGCTTGGAAGGAGGACAGGGGTACTATGGCTACACCTTC	CASSLEGGQGYYGYTF
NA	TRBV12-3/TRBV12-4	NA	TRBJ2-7	TGTGCCAGCACCGAGGGCTGGTCCTACGAGCAGTACTTC	CASTEGWSYEQYF
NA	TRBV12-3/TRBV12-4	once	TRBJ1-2	TGTGCCAGCAGTTTCACTAGCTATGGCTACACCTTC	CASSFTSYGYTF
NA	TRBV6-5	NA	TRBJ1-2	TGTGCCAGCAGACCCCAGGGGTTTGGCTATGGCTACACCTTC	CASRPQGFGYGYTF
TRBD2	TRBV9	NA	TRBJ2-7	TGTGCCAGCAGCGGGGGACTAGCGGAAAAGTCCTCCTACGAGCAGTACTTC	CASSGGLAEKSSYEQYF
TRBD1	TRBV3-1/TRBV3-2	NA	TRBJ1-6	TGTGCCAGCAGCCACTGGCAGGGGGTGGGCTCCTATAATTCACCCCTCCACTTT	CASSHWQGVGSYNSPLHF
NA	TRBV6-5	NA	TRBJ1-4	TGTGCCAGCAGTTACACCCCGGGGGGGCGAAGAGAAAAACTGTTTTTT	CASSYTPGGRREKLFF
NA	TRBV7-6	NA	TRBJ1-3	TGTGCCAGCAGCTTGGAATACAGCTCGTTCTCTGGAAACACCATATATTTT	CASSLEYSSFSGNTIYF
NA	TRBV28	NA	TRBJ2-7	TGTGCCAGCAGTTCCGGCGGGACTCGTAGCTACGAGCAGTACTTC	CASSSGGTRSYEQYF
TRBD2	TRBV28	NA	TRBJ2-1	TGTGCCAGCAGGGGTAGCGGGAGGGTCTACAATGAGCAGTTCTTC	CASRGSGRVYNEQFF
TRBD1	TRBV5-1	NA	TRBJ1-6	TGCGCCAGCAGCAGGGACAGTAGAGGGGGTTCACCCCTCCACTTT	CASSRDSRGGSPLHF
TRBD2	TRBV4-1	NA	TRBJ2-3	TGCGCCAGCAGCCAAGATAGGGACCAAGCGGGGTCCGGAGATACGCAGTATTTT	CASSQDRDQAGSGDTQYF
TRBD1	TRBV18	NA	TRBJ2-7	TGTGCCAGCTCACCTCAGGGACAGTCCTACGAGCAGTACTTC	CASSPQGQSYEQYF
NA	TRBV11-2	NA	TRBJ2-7	TGTGCCAGCAGCTTAGTACGCGGTAGCTACGAGCAGTACTTC	CASSLVRGSYEQYF
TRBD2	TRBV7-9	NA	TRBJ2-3	TGTGCCAGCAGCCTCAGCGGGAGCGGGGCAGATACGCAGTATTTT	CASSLSGSGADTQYF
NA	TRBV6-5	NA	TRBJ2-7	TGTGCCAGCAGTTACGGCAGGGTAGGGTACGAGCAGTACTTC	CASSYGRVGYEQYF
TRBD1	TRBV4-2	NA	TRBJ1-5	TGTGCCAGCAGCCAAGAGACAGGGGGCGCCCGGCAGCCCCAGCATTTT	CASSQETGGARQPQHF
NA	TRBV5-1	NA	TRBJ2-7	TGCGCCAGCAGCGTAGACAGAACTGGCGAGCAGTACTTC	CASSVDRTGEQYF
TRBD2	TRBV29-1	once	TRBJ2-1	TGCAGCGTCCCACATGGGCCTAGCGGTTACAATGAGCAGTTCTTC	CSVPHGPSGYNEQFF
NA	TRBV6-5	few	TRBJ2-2	TGTGCCAGCAGTTACGAAGAGGGAGGAGATCGGGAGCTGTTTTTT	CASSYEEGGDRELFF
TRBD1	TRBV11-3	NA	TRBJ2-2	TGTGCCAGCAGCAAGGGACAGACTATGAACACCGGGGAGCTGTTTTTT	CASSKGQTMNTGELFF
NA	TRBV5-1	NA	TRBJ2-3	TGCGCCAGCAGCTTAACTAGCACAGATACGCAGTATTTT	CASSLTSTDTQYF
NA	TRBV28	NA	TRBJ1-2	TGTGCCAGCGGAGTAAACTATGGCTACACCTTC	CASGVNYGYTF
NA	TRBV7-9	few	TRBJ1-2	TGTGCCAGCAGCTTAAGGGGTAATGGCTACACCTTC	CASSLRGNGYTF
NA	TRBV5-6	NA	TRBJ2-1	TGTGCCAGCAGCAAAGAACGTGGTGAGATCTACAATGAGCAGTTCTTC	CASSKERGEIYNEQFF
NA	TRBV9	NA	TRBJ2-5	TGTGCCAGCAGCGTATTCGGGGGTCAAGAGACCCAGTACTTC	CASSVFGGQETQYF
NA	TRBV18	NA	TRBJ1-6	TGTGCCAGCTCACGTCAGGAGGGGTTGACACCCCTCCACTTT	CASSRQEGLTPLHF
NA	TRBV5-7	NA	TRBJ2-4	TGTGCCAGCAGCTCGATACCTGGGGAGGGGGGGCACAAAAACATTCAGTACTTC	CASSSIPGEGGHKNIQYF
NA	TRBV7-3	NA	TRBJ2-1	TGTGCCAGCAGCCGAGACAGATCCTACTCCTACAATGAGCAGTTCTTC	CASSRDRSYSYNEQFF
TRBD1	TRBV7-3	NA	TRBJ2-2	TGTGCCAGCAGCTCAACCAACAGGGGGCTTAGCACCGGGGAGCTGTTTTTT	CASSSTNRGLSTGELFF
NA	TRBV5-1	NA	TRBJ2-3	TGCGCCAGCAGCCTAACAGGGGGGGGGACAGATACGCAGTATTTT	CASSLTGGGTDTQYF
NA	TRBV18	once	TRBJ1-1	TGTGCCAGCTCACCACCGGTGGGGGCCCAAAACACTGAAGCTTTCTTT	CASSPPVGAQNTEAFF
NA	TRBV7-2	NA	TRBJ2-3	TGTGCCAGCAGCTTTAGTGCCACAGATACGCAGTATTTT	CASSFSATDTQYF
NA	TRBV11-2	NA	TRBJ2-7	TGTGCCAGCAGCTTAGCAGGGACTCTCCTCTCCTACGAGCAGTACTTC	CASSLAGTLLSYEQYF
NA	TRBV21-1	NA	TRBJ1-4	NA	CASSKKWGQGTNEKLFF
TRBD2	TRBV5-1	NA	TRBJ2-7	TGCGCCAGCAGCGAGGGGACTAGCCCGATCGAGCAGTACTTC	CASSEGTSPIEQYF
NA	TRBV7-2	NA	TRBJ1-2	TGTGCCAGCAGCTTAGGCAGGGAGGGCTATGGCTACACCTTC	CASSLGREGYGYTF
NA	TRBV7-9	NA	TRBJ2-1	TGTGCCAGCAGCTTAGGGACAGGGGCTAGCGGGAGAAATGAGCAGTTCTTC	CASSLGTGASGRNEQFF
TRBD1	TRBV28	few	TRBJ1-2	TGTGCCAGCAGCAAGGGACAGGGAAACTATGGCTACACCTTC	CASSKGQGNYGYTF
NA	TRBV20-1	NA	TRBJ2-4	TGCAGTGCTGGTGGACCCCGGGGGAACATTCAGTACTTC	CSAGGPRGNIQYF
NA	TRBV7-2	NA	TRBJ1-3	TGTGCCAGCAGCTTACAGGGGCCAGGGGGAAACACCATATATTTT	CASSLQGPGGNTIYF
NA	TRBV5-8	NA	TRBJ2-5	TGTGCCAGCAGCCATACAGGGATCGGAGAGACCCAGTACTTC	CASSHTGIGETQYF
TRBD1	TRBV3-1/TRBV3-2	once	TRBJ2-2	TGTGCCAGCAGCCGAGCTGAAGGACAGGATTACACCGGGGAGCTGTTTTTT	CASSRAEGQDYTGELFF
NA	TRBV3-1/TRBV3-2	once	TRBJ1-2	TGTGCCAGCGGCTTGGGGCTGGGCTACACCTTC	CASGLGLGYTF
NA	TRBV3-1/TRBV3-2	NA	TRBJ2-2	TGTGCCAGCAGCTCCAACGGCCGGGTTCACGGGGGCGGGGAGCTGTTTTTT	CASSSNGRVHGGGELFF
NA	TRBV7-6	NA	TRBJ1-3	TGTGCCAGCAGCTTAGAGGGAGGGGGGCAGGTGAGCTCTGGAAACACCATATATTTT	CASSLEGGGQVSSGNTIYF
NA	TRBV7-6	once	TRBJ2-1	TGTGCCAGCAGCTTAGACGCCGGGAATTGGGATGAGCAGTTCTTC	CASSLDAGNWDEQFF